This paragraph covers one T cell receptor (beta chain) sequence. The sample belongs to a study of blood T cell repertoires in COVID-19. Looking at the study overall: Sites across the United States, Italy and Spain contributed samples from acute and convalescent COVID-19. PBMCs, B-cell-depleted T cells, or T cells provided the cDNA or gDNA that made up the material.

This CDR3 comprises 15 residues. V trimming: 4 bases; J trimming: 2 bases; junction bases outside the gene matches: 6. CDR1 and CDR2 from the germline V gene are SGHNT and YYREEE (reference sequence). Only in-frame clones appear in the TCRdb table, and some are missing; sequencing was by immunoSEQ multiplex PCR. The sample lists approximately 220,000 clones; 75% to 90% were seen once. The study recruited people aged roughly 18 to 95 years across more than 20 US areas. The sequenced sample was PBMCs or T cells enriched from blood (not recorded which). V is TRBV5-4 and J is TRBJ1-3, with 7 bases aligning to TRBD1. The clonotype comes from a woman aged 40 to 55 with acute COVID-19. The CDR3 region is CASSLGTDTGNTIYF. The CDR3 DNA follows: TGTGCCAGCAGCCTCGGGACAGACACTGGAAACACCATATATTTT.